The clone carrying this T cell receptor (beta chain) was counted once. No antigen is known for it. The entry originates in a study of cytomegalovirus exposure and HLA in healthy donors. The PCR ran on 60 Vbeta and 13 Jbeta primers. Here immunoSEQ multiplex PCR was the method, and the copy in TCRdb shows in-frame clones only, minus some. The repertoire includes 100,000 to 120,000 clones, 78% of them detected once, and under 1.5% sits in the top ten. Germline V gene data show CDR1 as SGHVS and CDR2 as FQNEAQ. Between the trimmed V and J ends, which lost 0 bases and 6 bases, there was a span of 6 bases. The CDR3 loop spans 13 amino acids. Points from the study as a whole: For TCR beta chains, V- and J-gene trimming was later linked to a missense DCLRE1C variant. Altogether, 150 or so TCR beta chains were recorded as cytomegalovirus-associated.

The donors were healthy bone marrow donors. The TCR comes from a young woman in good health and CMV-seronegative. What was sequenced was PBMCs. The J gene is TRBJ1-5, the V gene TRBV7-8; the D is unclear. CDR3 loop: CASSLAEVQPQHF. The CDR3 coding sequence is TGTGCCAGCAGCTTAGCTGAGGTTCAGCCCCAGCATTTT.